Following are 2 T cell receptor beta chains from one sample sequenced in a study of T-cell reconstitution after alpha-beta-depleted transplantation in children. As it was prepared, the TCRbeta library received unique molecular identifiers. TCRdb re-analysed the PCR reads in MiXCR, keeping a single row per CDR3 protein. This table has some 220,000 distinct CDR3 sequences, 11% appearing once. This specimen was PBMCs, taken before TCRalphabeta/CD19-depleted stem cell transplant. These receptor sequences come from a child under two years old with acute myeloid leukemia, due to receive a stem cell transplant.

The table lists this clonotype with many counts. The chain couples TRBV3-1 to TRBJ2-4, with D hard to call. The CDR3 sequence is 15 residues long. The germline V and J ends were trimmed by 4 bases and 1 base, with 11 bases remaining between them. The germline gives CDR1 LGHDT, CDR2 YNNKEL (reference sequence). The CDR3 reads CASSPLGLAKNIQYF. The CDR3 coding sequence is TGTGCCAGCAGCCCCCTGGGCCTCGCCAAAAACATTCAGTACTTC.

A few counts support this clonotype. The V gene is TRBV7-9, the J gene TRBJ2-7, with 8 bases fitting TRBD2. Germline V gives CDR1 SEHNR, CDR2 FQNEAQ (reference sequence). The length of the CDR3 is 16 residues. Unmatched junction bases numbered 15, after V lost 5 bases and J lost 6 bases. CDR3 sequence reads: CASSPLTSGRLFEQYF. The CDR3 DNA is TGTGCCAGCAGCCCCCTGACCAGCGGGAGACTTTTCGAGCAGTACTTC.